This T cell receptor (beta chain) was found in a study of T cell responses to AZD1222 COVID-19 vaccine. Study context: Second-dose timings of about 4 or about 12 weeks were pooled. Study-level findings and limits: Clonal diversity may have been underestimated in mostly white British donors.

Germline-derived CDR1 and CDR2 are SGHVS and FQNEAQ. The CDR3 totals 13 residues. With respect to this clone: The antigen is not known. One end of the junction is discordant with germline, which a read error may explain.

Generated by immunoSEQ multiplex PCR, the TCRdb table keeps only in-frame clones and is missing some. The sample yields 150,000 or so clones, over 85% seen once. The material was peripheral blood, obtained on day 0 of AZD1222 vaccination. The sequence was obtained from an adult in good health. The chain is built from TRBV7-8 and TRBJ1-1; D call uncertain. DNA of the CDR3: TGTGCCAGCAGCCTAGCCGCGAACCGTGAAGCTTTCTTT. It is translated as CASSLAANREAFF.